This passage covers 12 T cell receptor beta chains from one sample sequenced in a study of radiotherapy plus CTLA-4 blockade in lung cancer (dated by TCRdb to 2017 to 2018). The library was produced with the immunoSEQ multiplex PCR assay. Drawn from immuneACCESS, this table holds only the in-frame rearrangements with V and J called that TCRdb kept. Clones are partly lost; checked studies trace under half to an unresolved V gene and leave the rest unexplained. The sample records over 80,000 clones, less than 90% of which are singletons. The top ten hold roughly 0.82% of the sample. Sample: peripheral blood, taken from a patient treated with radiotherapy plus ipilimumab. These receptor sequences come from a human donor with non-small cell lung cancer who had stable disease on radiotherapy plus ipilimumab.

The J gene is TRBJ1-2, the V gene TRBV19, with D perhaps matching TRBD1 (6 bases). Between the trimmed V and J ends, which lost 9 bases and 8 bases, there was a span of 19 bases. The germline V gene encodes CDR1 LNHDA and CDR2 SQIVND (reference sequence). The CDR3 length is 13 residues. CDR3 in amino acids: CASRGGRGDGYTF. CDR3 coding DNA: TGTGCCAGCCGGGGGGGCAGGGGCGACGGCTACACCTTC.

The chain carries TRBV30 and TRBJ1-5, with D possibly TRBD1 on 6 matching bases. There are 14 residues in the CDR3. The V end was cut by 1 base, the J end by 3 bases, with 10 bases between. Germline CDR1 is GTSNPN and CDR2 is SVGIG (reference sequence). CDR3 DNA: TGTGCCTGGAGTGGGCAGGGGTACAATCAGCCCCAGCATTTT. Translating gives CAWSGQGYNQPQHF.

V usage is TRBV28 and J usage is TRBJ1-2, with a weak D call TRBD1 (6 bases). CDR1 is MDHEN and CDR2 is SYDVKM in the germline V gene. Deletions cut 8 bases from V and 1 base from J, with 11 bases between. The CDR3 runs 13 residues. The CDR3: CASVGGRNYGYTF. The CDR3 DNA is TGTGCCAGCGTCGGGGGCCGTAACTATGGCTACACCTTC.

V is TRBV27 and J is TRBJ2-3; 8 bases align to TRBD1. Germline CDR1 reads MNHEY; CDR2 reads SMNVEV (reference sequence). This CDR3 contains 16 residues. The trim removed 4 bases at V and 5 bases at J, leaving 11 bases unmatched. CDR3 sequence reads: CASSSWTGKDGDTQYF. DNA of the CDR3: TGTGCCAGCAGTTCGTGGACAGGGAAAGACGGAGATACGCAGTATTTT.

V is TRBV6-6 and J is TRBJ2-7; TRBD1 aligns across 8 bases. CDR1 MNHNY and CDR2 SVGAGI come from the germline V gene (reference sequence). Trimming cost V 5 bases and J 3 bases; bases outside gene matches: 9. This CDR3 is built from 15 residues. CDR3 in DNA: TGTGCCAGCAGTACTCCGGGACAGGAGAGCTACGAGCAGTACTTC. Encoded protein: CASSTPGQESYEQYF.

The V call is TRBV6-5, the J call TRBJ1-2; the match to TRBD1 covers 7 bases. This CDR3 region has 14 residues. The J segment lost 8 bases and the V segment lost 2 bases, leaving 8 bases of the junction unmatched. Per the germline V gene, CDR1 is MNHEY and CDR2 is SVGAGI. The CDR3 loop reads CASSYIQGNEGYTF. CDR3 nucleotide sequence: TGTGCCAGCAGTTACATACAGGGGAATGAAGGCTACACCTTC.

This clone occurred a few times. The genes are TRBV9 and TRBJ2-3; D not certain. CDR1 and CDR2 (germline): SGDLS, YYNGEE. The CDR3 runs to 15 residues. The V gene lost 0 bases and the J gene lost 0 bases, with 8 bases spanning the gap. CDR3 loop: CASSVGVTSTDTQYF. The CDR3 DNA follows: TGTGCCAGCAGCGTAGGCGTGACTAGCACAGATACGCAGTATTTT.

The chain uses TRBV9 and TRBJ2-2; 8 bases are shared with TRBD1. CDR3 length: 16 residues. The V and J ends lost 4 bases and 2 bases, in that order; junction bases with no gene match: 7. Germline CDR1 reads SGDLS; CDR2 reads YYNGEE. The CDR3: CASSTRTGRNTGELFF. The DNA of the CDR3 is TGTGCCAGCAGCACCAGGACAGGGAGAAACACCGGGGAGCTGTTTTTT.

The J gene is TRBJ2-1, the V gene TRBV7-6; 10 bases are a match to TRBD2. Germline trimming cut 1 base from V and 6 bases from J; bases unmatched to any gene: 9. Germline V lookup: CDR1 SGHVS, CDR2 FNYEAQ. The CDR3 is made up of 17 amino acids. CDR3 loop: CASSLDWTSGRGNEQFF. In DNA, the CDR3 is TGTGCCAGCAGCTTAGATTGGACTAGCGGAAGGGGCAATGAGCAGTTCTTC.

V and J are TRBV5-6 and TRBJ1-4; D is perhaps TRBD1 (5 bases). CDR3 length equals 16 residues. Looked up from germline, CDR1 is SGHDT and CDR2 is YYEEEE. Trimming stripped 5 bases from V and 3 bases from J, with 17 bases between. CDR3 protein: CASSRGRAPANEKLFF. CDR3 nucleotide sequence: TGTGCCAGCAGTCGGGGGAGGGCTCCAGCTAATGAAAAACTGTTTTTT.

The gene calls are TRBV21-1 and TRBJ2-1; TRBD2, the table's D call, was not compared with the DNA. TRBV21-1 is classified as a pseudogene. The CDR3 covers 15 residues. The CDR3 coding sequence is TGTGCCAGCACCGAACTAGCGGGGGTCTACAATGAGCAGTTCTTC. Protein sequence: CASTELAGVYNEQFF.

V usage is TRBV19 and J usage is TRBJ1-1; TRBD1 is a possible D gene (6 bases). The CDR3 consists of 15 residues. CDR1 and CDR2 (germline): LNHDA, SQIVND (reference sequence). V gave up 6 bases and J gave up 5 bases, with 19 bases separating them. The CDR3 loop reads CASSGGGGRGTEAFF. For the CDR3, the DNA is TGTGCCAGTAGCGGTGGAGGCGGCAGGGGAACTGAAGCTTTCTTT.